What follows are 9 T cell receptor beta chains derived from one specimen sequenced in a study of cytomegalovirus exposure and HLA in healthy donors. This PCR relied on a set of 60 Vbeta primers and 13 Jbeta primers. Using immunoSEQ multiplex PCR, the repertoire was profiled, and TCRdb retains in-frame clones only, with some absent. The sample has around 140,000 clones; around 80% are singletons. The sample consisted of PBMCs. Receptors originate from a woman aged 55-70 years in good health and CMV-seropositive.

The genes are TRBV28 and TRBJ2-1, with 11 bases fitting TRBD1. This CDR3 is 15 amino acids long. V lost 5 bases to trimming and J lost 4 bases; unmatched junction nucleotides: 4. In germline, CDR1 is MDHEN, CDR2 SYDVKM. CDR3 sequence (DNA): TGTGCCAGCAGTGGGACAGGGGGTTTTTACAATGAGCAGTTCTTC. It yields the protein CASSGTGGFYNEQFF.

This sequence joins TRBV7-9 and TRBJ2-7, with 7 bases that match TRBD1. V lost 5 bases and J lost 2; bases outside the gene matches: 6. CDR3 length: 14 residues. Germline V gene sequence: CDR1 SEHNR, CDR2 FQNEAQ (reference sequence). DNA of the CDR3: TGTGCCAGCAGCCCCCGGGGACAGACCTACGAGCAGTACTTC. Translation: CASSPRGQTYEQYF.

V and J are TRBV19 and TRBJ1-5; TRBD1 matches at 8 bases. V lost 4 bases and J lost 2; bases outside the gene matches: 1. The CDR3 sequence is 14 residues long. The germline V gene has CDR1 LNHDA and CDR2 SQIVND (reference sequence). The CDR3 sequence: CASSKDRGNQPQHF. CDR3 DNA sequence: TGTGCCAGTAGTAAGGACAGGGGCAATCAGCCCCAGCATTTT.

In regard to this clone: One end of the junction varies from germline; a read error may be responsible. V and J are TRBV28 and TRBJ1-1; TRBD1 might be the D (5 bases). The CDR3 sequence is 10 residues long. Germline V gives CDR1 MDHEN, CDR2 SYDVKM. The CDR3 loop reads CAIADTETFF. CDR3 sequence (DNA): TGTGCCATTGCGGACACTGAAACTTTCTTT.

This chain links TRBV27 with TRBJ2-3; a weak D match, TRBD2 (5 bases). Germline V CDR1 and CDR2: MNHEY, SMNVEV (reference sequence). The CDR3 covers 15 residues. V was clipped by 2 bases and J by 4 bases, with 13 bases between them. CDR3 nucleotide sequence: TGTGCCAGCAGTTTAAACCTAGCCGGACCAGATACGCAGTATTTT. The encoded protein is CASSLNLAGPDTQYF.

The chain couples TRBV19 to TRBJ1-1; TRBD1 matches 12 bases. Trimming removed 4 bases from V and 1 base from J; junction bases left unmatched: 4. The CDR3 runs 16 residues. CDR1 and CDR2 (germline): LNHDA, SQIVND (reference sequence). CDR3 in DNA: TGTGCCAGTAGTACAGGGGGACAGGGGGCGAACACTGAAGCTTTCTTT. This gives the protein CASSTGGQGANTEAFF.

The V call is TRBV27, the J call TRBJ2-5; the match to TRBD2 covers 13 bases. The CDR3 covers 18 residues. The germline V gene encodes CDR1 MNHEY and CDR2 SMNVEV (reference sequence). V trimming: 2 bases; J trimming: 5 bases; junction bases outside the gene matches: 11. The CDR3 protein is CASSLRSPGLAGSETQYF. CDR3 nucleotide sequence: TGTGCCAGCAGTTTAAGAAGCCCGGGACTAGCGGGAAGTGAGACCCAGTACTTC.

This chain connects TRBV9 to TRBJ2-2; D call uncertain. The CDR3 extends over 13 amino acids. V was pared by 0 bases and J by 6 bases, with 6 bases between. Germline V gives CDR1 SGDLS, CDR2 YYNGEE. The CDR3 nucleotides read TGTGCCAGCAGCGTAGGCGTCGCCGGGGAGCTGTTTTTT. As protein: CASSVGVAGELFF.

The V and J genes are TRBV5-1 and TRBJ2-7, with a tentative D call TRBD2 (7 bases). The V and J ends lost 0 bases and 4 bases respectively, with 14 bases between them. CDR1 is SGHRS and CDR2 is YFSETQ in the germline V gene. The CDR3 runs to 15 residues. The CDR3, as DNA: TGCGCCAGCAGCTTGGGGGGGGGCAGGGAGTACGAGCAGTACTTC. This translates into CASSLGGGREYEQYF.